The 30 T cell receptor beta chains reported below all come from one sample, sequenced in a study of technical replicates of blood from a few donors. The assay was immunoSEQ multiplex PCR, and TCRdb's table has in-frame clones only and misses some. The sample records 75,000 to 100,000 clones, about 96% being singletons. The specimen was T cells isolated from PBMCs. These receptors all come from a human donor in good health.

The V call is TRBV27, the J call TRBJ1-4; D unresolved. Trimming pared 1 base from V and 8 bases from J, leaving 14 bases between. This CDR3 spans 15 amino acids. Germline CDR1 and CDR2: MNHEY and SMNVEV (reference sequence). The CDR3 region has the DNA TGTGCCAGCAGTTTATTTTCAGGTTTAGGAGAAAAACTGTTTTTT. Translation: CASSLFSGLGEKLFF.

Only one count was recorded for this clone. This chain links TRBV4-3 with TRBJ2-2; 8 bases match TRBD2. This CDR3 spans 19 amino acids. The junction had 10 bases not matched to a gene; V was cut back by 1 base and J by 0 bases. The germline gives CDR1 LGHNA, CDR2 YSLEER. CDR3 sequence: CASSQGWLLAGPNTGELFF. The CDR3, as DNA: TGCGCCAGCAGCCAAGGATGGCTCCTAGCGGGCCCGAACACCGGGGAGCTGTTTTTT.

V usage is TRBV4-3 and J usage is TRBJ2-7; D gene unclear. The germline V gene has CDR1 LGHNA and CDR2 YSLEER. This CDR3 has 13 amino acids. V lost 0 bases and J lost 5, with 8 bases in between. The CDR3 spells CASSQDGRNEQYF. CDR3 sequence (DNA): TGCGCCAGCAGCCAAGATGGCAGAAACGAGCAGTACTTC.

The rearrangement joins TRBV5-1 to TRBJ1-3, with D unresolved. V was cut by 0 bases and J by 7 bases, with 11 bases left in between. Germline CDR1 and CDR2: SGHRS and YFSETQ. The length of the CDR3 is 14 residues. The CDR3 loop reads CASSLGAGRNTIYF. The CDR3 DNA sequence: TGCGCCAGCAGCTTGGGAGCGGGGAGGAACACCATATATTTT.

This clone was seen only once. This chain uses TRBV6-6 with TRBJ2-2; 8 positions match TRBD1. Germline V gene lookup returns CDR1 MNHNY and CDR2 SVGAGI (reference sequence). CDR3 length: 16 residues. J gave up 5 bases and V 6 bases, and 11 bases lay outside the gene matches. The CDR3 sequence: CASSQADRDRTGELFF. In nucleotides, the CDR3 is TGTGCCAGCAGCCAAGCGGACAGGGATCGTACCGGGGAGCTGTTTTTT.

The chain recombines TRBV30 with TRBJ1-3; D is undetermined. There are 13 residues in the CDR3. Trimming left V 0 bases short and J 4 bases short, with 7 bases between. CDR1 is GTSNPN and CDR2 is SVGIG in the germline V gene (reference sequence). CDR3: CAWSVRAGNTIYF. The CDR3 nucleotides are TGTGCCTGGAGTGTACGTGCGGGAAACACCATATATTTT.

The rearrangement joins TRBV7-2 to TRBJ2-3, with 9 bases matching TRBD2. Germline loops: CDR1 SGHTA, CDR2 FQGNSA. The CDR3 has 16 amino acids. The V segment lost 5 bases and the J segment 4 bases; nucleotides outside the gene matches: 10. CDR3 sequence (DNA): TGTGCCAGCAGCCTACGGGGCGGGAGGGGACCAGATACGCAGTATTTT. Protein sequence: CASSLRGGRGPDTQYF.

The chain uses TRBV7-8 and TRBJ2-1, with 10 bases lining up with TRBD2. The CDR3 covers 15 residues. V lost 3 bases, J lost 7 bases, and 6 bases stayed unmatched. From germline, CDR1 is SGHVS and CDR2 FQNEAQ. The DNA of the CDR3 is TGTGCCAGCAGCTTTTCCGGGACTAGCGCTAATGAGCAGTTCTTC. Residues: CASSFSGTSANEQFF.

The gene calls are TRBV6-5 and TRBJ2-7, with 7 positions matching TRBD2. V shed 0 bases, J shed 5 bases, and the junction held 10 bases outside the gene matches. CDR3 size: 16 residues. The V gene's germline CDR1 is MNHEY and CDR2 SVGAGI. CDR3 sequence reads: CASSYSSIPGGHEQYF. DNA of the CDR3: TGTGCCAGCAGTTACTCGAGTATTCCGGGAGGCCACGAGCAGTACTTC.

The chain combines TRBV11-3 with TRBJ2-4; 9 bases are shared with TRBD2. The germline CDR1 and CDR2 sequences are SGHNT and YENEEA. Trimming at V came to 5 bases and at J to 7 bases, leaving 6 bases not matched to a gene. The CDR3 sequence is 14 residues long. For the CDR3, the DNA is TGTGCCAGCAGCCCGACTAGCGGAGCGAACATTCAGTACTTC. Its translation: CASSPTSGANIQYF.

This clone appeared once. V and J are TRBV7-3 and TRBJ2-1, with TRBD2 matching 8 bases. With V trimmed by 2 bases and J by 8 bases, 5 bases remained unmatched. Per the germline V gene, CDR1 is SGHTA and CDR2 is FQGTGA. The CDR3 length is 14 residues. CDR3 region: CASSLPGGFDEQFF. CDR3 in DNA: TGTGCCAGCAGCTTACCGGGAGGGTTCGATGAGCAGTTCTTC.

The chain joins TRBV5-1 to TRBJ2-3; 12 bases fit TRBD2. The germline CDR1 and CDR2 sequences are SGHRS and YFSETQ. The CDR3 loop spans 18 amino acids. Losses at the gene ends were 0 bases for V and 0 bases for J; bases not matched to a gene: 5. The CDR3 loop reads CASSLGLAGVYSTDTQYF. The CDR3 coding sequence is TGCGCCAGCAGCTTGGGACTAGCGGGAGTTTATAGCACAGATACGCAGTATTTT.

V is TRBV6-1 and J is TRBJ1-2, with 9 bases that match TRBD1. Trimming removed 6 bases from V and 3 bases from J; junction bases left unmatched: 5. The CDR3 sequence is 14 residues long. The germline V gene encodes CDR1 MNHNS and CDR2 SASEGT. The CDR3 spells CASSGQGTYYGYTF. The CDR3 DNA reads as TGTGCCAGCAGCGGACAGGGGACCTACTATGGCTACACCTTC.

This CDR3 is CASNLPQGSNTEAFF. CDR3 DNA: TGTGCCAGCAATCTGCCACAGGGCTCAAACACTGAAGCTTTCTTT. The chain has TRBV2 and TRBJ1-1, with TRBD1 as a possible D gene (6 bases). The germline gives CDR1 SNHLY, CDR2 FYNNEI. The V and J ends lost 7 bases and 2 bases respectively, with 17 bases between them. This CDR3 has 15 amino acids.

CDR3 sequence (DNA): TGTGCCAGCAGCTTAGAGGCCCAGGGTTATAGCAATCAGCCCCAGCATTTT. Its translation is CASSLEAQGYSNQPQHF. V gene TRBV7-8 combines with J gene TRBJ1-5; D might be TRBD1 (5 bases). The germline gives CDR1 SGHVS, CDR2 FQNEAQ. Deletions cut 1 base from V and 0 bases from J, with 13 bases between. CDR3 length: 17 residues.

This chain connects TRBV7-2 to TRBJ2-3, with TRBD2 identical over 7 bases. The germline gives CDR1 SGHTA, CDR2 FQGNSA. With 1 base clipped from V and 1 base from J, the junction kept 11 bases outside the gene matches. The CDR3 is 18 amino acids. The CDR3 region has the DNA TGTGCCAGCAGCTTAGTCGCTAGCGGCTGGGGGGGCACAGATACGCAGTATTTT. It encodes CASSLVASGWGGTDTQYF.

The rearrangement uses TRBV28 and TRBJ1-3; 8 bases are a match to TRBD1. CDR1 is MDHEN and CDR2 is SYDVKM in the germline V gene. The CDR3 has 12 amino acids. The trim removed 6 bases at V and 8 bases at J, leaving 3 bases unmatched. The CDR3 nucleotides read TGTGCCAGCAGCCAGGGGGCAGACACCATATATTTT. Amino acid sequence: CASSQGADTIYF.

V is TRBV27 and J is TRBJ2-7, with D perhaps TRBD2 (5 bases). The germline V gene encodes CDR1 MNHEY and CDR2 SMNVEV (reference sequence). The CDR3 covers 14 residues. V lost 0 bases and J 9 bases, leaving 15 bases between the germline ends. CDR3 nucleotide sequence: TGTGCCAGCAGTTTATCTGAGGGAATAGGCGCGCAGTACTTC. Protein: CASSLSEGIGAQYF.

The chain employs TRBV28 and TRBJ2-5; 7 positions match TRBD1. Germline V gene lookup returns CDR1 MDHEN and CDR2 SYDVKM. The CDR3 is 15 residues long. With V trimmed by 3 bases and J by 4 bases, 8 bases remained unmatched. CDR3 amino acids: CASSFPTGQRETQYF. Written as DNA, the CDR3 is TGTGCCAGCAGTTTTCCGACAGGGCAGAGAGAGACCCAGTACTTC.

This sequence joins TRBV6-4 and TRBJ2-3; the D is unclear. This CDR3 is built from 13 residues. The germline V and J ends were trimmed by 4 bases and 2 bases, with 7 bases remaining between them. Germline CDR1 MRHNA, CDR2 SNTAGT. CDR3: CASSALATDTQYF. DNA for the CDR3: TGTGCCAGCAGTGCCCTGGCCACAGATACGCAGTATTTT.

There are a few counts of this clone. J is TRBJ1-3 and V is TRBV9; D gene ambiguous. Germline values: CDR1 SGDLS, CDR2 YYNGEE. Trimming cost V 0 bases and J 4 bases, with 5 bases left between them. The CDR3 totals 13 residues. The CDR3 DNA follows: TGTGCCAGCAGCGTAGATCTGGGAAACACCATATATTTT. It yields the protein CASSVDLGNTIYF.

The V gene is TRBV6-6, the J gene TRBJ1-1; TRBD1 is a possible D gene (6 bases). The V end was cut by 6 bases, the J end by 8 bases, with 10 bases between. This CDR3 region has 11 residues. Germline CDR1 and CDR2: MNHNY and SVGAGI (reference sequence). Written as DNA, the CDR3 is TGTGCCAGCAGGGCCGGGACAGAAGCTTTCTTT. This codes for CASRAGTEAFF.

Written as DNA, the CDR3 is TGTGCCAGCAGCTTAGATCACGCAGGCCTGGCTTTCTTT. It specifies CASSLDHAGLAFF. The chain employs TRBV11-2 and TRBJ1-1; D is unclear. This CDR3 contains 13 residues. Germline loops: CDR1 SGHAT, CDR2 FQNNGV. The germline V and J ends were trimmed by 0 bases and 11 bases, with 13 bases remaining between them.

V is TRBV11-1 and J is TRBJ2-2; the match to TRBD1 covers 9 bases. The germline CDR1 and CDR2 sequences are SGHAT and FQDESV (reference sequence). The CDR3 consists of 15 residues. V gave up 4 bases and J gave up 5 bases; unmatched junction bases: 5. CDR3 amino acids: CASSSGTGRTGELFF. In DNA, the CDR3 is TGTGCCAGCAGCTCCGGGACAGGGCGGACCGGGGAGCTGTTTTTT.

In nucleotides, the CDR3 is TGTGCCAGCAGTGATAGGGGAACTAACTATGGCTACACCTTC. It encodes CASSDRGTNYGYTF. V is TRBV2 and J is TRBJ1-2, with a possible D match to TRBD1 (5 bases). The CDR3 is 14 amino acids. Trimming shortened V by 3 bases and J by 0 bases, and 8 bases separated the two germline ends. Germline V gene lookup returns CDR1 SNHLY and CDR2 FYNNEI.

V and J are TRBV6-6 and TRBJ2-2, with a tentative D call TRBD2 (5 bases). The CDR3 has 14 residues. CDR1 MNHNY and CDR2 SVGAGI come from the germline V gene (reference sequence). V lost 2 bases and J 1 base, leaving 5 bases between the germline ends. The CDR3 coding sequence is TGTGCCAGCAGTTACCGGGGGAACACCGGGGAGCTGTTTTTT. Its protein is CASSYRGNTGELFF.

The chain combines TRBV9 with TRBJ2-3; 9 bases match TRBD2. J was trimmed by 6 bases and V by 0 bases; bases with no gene match: 8. CDR3 length: 16 residues. In germline, CDR1 is SGDLS, CDR2 YYNGEE. The CDR3 reads CASSVGSGLATDTQYF. DNA for the CDR3: TGTGCCAGCAGCGTAGGATCGGGACTAGCTACGGATACGCAGTATTTT. Drawing the rest from reference TRBV9 and TRBJ2-3, the complete variable domain is DSGVTQTPKHLITATGQRVTLRCSPRSGDLSVYWYQQSLDQGLQFLIQYYNGEERAKGNILERFSAQQFPDLHSELNLSSLELGDSALYFCASSVGSGLATDTQYFGPGTRLTVL.

This chain joins TRBV27 and TRBJ2-1, with no clear D. The V gene's germline CDR1 is MNHEY and CDR2 SMNVEV (reference sequence). This CDR3 is built from 13 residues. V lost 6 bases, J lost 4 bases, and 10 bases lay in between. CDR3 sequence reads: CASSPEMYNEQFF. CDR3 nucleotides: TGTGCCAGCAGCCCTGAGATGTACAATGAGCAGTTCTTC.

This chain joins TRBV18 and TRBJ1-5; the D is unclear. The CDR3 is 14 residues long. In germline, CDR1 is KGHSH, CDR2 LQKENI. The V gene lost 3 bases and the J gene lost 2 bases, with 8 bases spanning the gap. CDR3 coding DNA: TGTGCCAGCTCACCTAATCGAGGCAATCAGCCCCAGCATTTT. It codes for CASSPNRGNQPQHF.

This clone was observed a single time. The gene calls are TRBV18 and TRBJ2-1; TRBD2 aligns across 7 bases. This CDR3 comprises 16 residues. From germline, CDR1 is KGHSH and CDR2 LQKENI. V lost 6 bases and J lost 4; bases outside the gene matches: 12. This CDR3 is CASSFMLASGYNEQFF. DNA for the CDR3: TGTGCCAGCTCGTTTATGTTGGCTAGCGGTTACAATGAGCAGTTCTTC.